Below, 29 T cell receptor gamma chains from the same sample are listed, as sequenced in a study of gamma delta lymphoproliferative disorders and STAT genes. TCRdb re-called the multiplex PCR reads using CATT. The top ten clones hold 50% to 75% of a sample with some 2,100 gamma-chain clones, roughly a tenth of them seen once. PBMCs from patients and controls supplied the genomic DNA for sequencing. Sample: blood. The receptors were gathered from a human donor with gamma-delta T-cell large granular lymphocyte leukemia.

A word on this clone: A far more abundant clone sits one base away, making this likely a read error. Additional DNA sequences in this sample encode the identical CDR3. V usage is TRGV9 and J usage is TRGJP. The J gene was not available in TCRdb and was assigned here by matching the DNA to germline segments. The CDR3 has 16 residues. Germline V gene lookup returns CDR1 GITISATS and CDR2 ISYDGTV (reference sequence). CDR3 protein: CALWEVEELGKKIKVF. In nucleotides, the CDR3 is TGTGCCTTGTGGGAGGTGGAAGAGCTGGGCAAAAAAATCAAGGTATTT.

This sequence joins TRGV2 and TRGJ1 or TRGJ2. Here the J gene was assigned by germline matching of the DNA, as TCRdb has none. J was trimmed by 12 bases and V by 0 bases; bases with no gene match: 5. The CDR3 has 11 amino acids. Germline loops: CDR1 EGSNGY, CDR2 YDSYNSKV. This CDR3 is CATWDGRGKLF. CDR3 in DNA: TGTGCCACCTGGGACGGGCGCGGGAAACTCTTT.

This clone was observed a handful of times. V usage is TRGV2 and J usage is TRGJ1 or TRGJ2. TCRdb offers no J gene call, so here the DNA was matched to germline to obtain one. Trimming at V came to 0 bases and at J to 4 bases, leaving 6 bases not matched to a gene. Germline assignment: CDR1 EGSNGY and CDR2 YDSYNSKV. CDR3 length: 14 amino acids. DNA for the CDR3: TGTGCCACCTGGGACGGGCAGGGGTATTATAAGAAACTCTTT. It yields the protein CATWDGQGYYKKLF.

Only a few counts were recorded for this clone. The DNA is omitted, as the CDR3 cannot be located on it reliably, and the CDR3 follows TCRdb's listing. V gene assignment gives TRGV11, but the J gene was left uncalled. TRGV11 is treated as an ORF (open reading frame) with a function not yet certain. 18 amino acids form the CDR3, both terminal residues included. The CDR3 loop reads CTTVPAGLGTGNYYKKLF.

The chain uses TRGV11 and TRGJP2. TCRdb is silent on the J gene; assignment here came from matching the DNA to germline. TRGV11 is recorded as an ORF, its role being uncertain. The CDR3 length is 18 residues. V shed 2 bases and J 3 bases; nucleotides not matched to a gene: 12. CDR3 protein: CACWIRRSLRGSDWIKTF. CDR3 bases: TGTGCCTGCTGGATTAGGCGATCCCTTAGGGGTAGTGATTGGATCAAGACGTTT.

This clone was seen a handful of times. V is TRGV5 and J is TRGJ1 or TRGJ2. Here the J gene was assigned by germline matching of the DNA, as TCRdb has none. Germline V gene data show CDR1 as VINAFY and CDR2 as YDVSNSKD. The CDR3 has 11 residues. Unmatched junction bases numbered 5, after V lost 0 bases and J lost 12 bases. CDR3 sequence (DNA): TGTGCCACCTGGGACAGGCTAGGGAAACTCTTT. Its protein product is CATWDRLGKLF.

V is TRGV4 and J is TRGJ1 or TRGJ2. The J gene, not given by TCRdb, was assigned here from a germline match of the nucleotide sequence. Germline CDR1 is EGSTGY and CDR2 is YDSYTSSV. After removal of 0 bases from V and 0 bases from J, the junction contained 17 bases not matched to a gene. The CDR3 is 19 residues long. The CDR3 nucleotides are TGTGCCACCTGGGATGGGGACTCCCCAACCTCTTCGAATTATTATAAGAAACTCTTT. It translates to CATWDGDSPTSSNYYKKLF.

By frequency in the sample, this clone is medium-sized. The chain carries TRGV8 and TRGJ1 or TRGJ2. Here the J gene was assigned by germline matching of the DNA, as TCRdb has none. V shed 2 bases and J 12 bases; nucleotides not matched to a gene: 7. The CDR3 spans 11 residues. From germline, CDR1 is VENAVY and CDR2 YDSYNSRV. The CDR3 sequence: CATWDTIGKLF. The DNA of the CDR3 is TGTGCCACCTGGGATACTATAGGGAAACTCTTT.

This clone was seen a few times. The V gene is TRGV9, the J gene TRGJP1. No J gene is reported in TCRdb; it was inferred here by comparing the DNA with germline. This CDR3 region has 13 residues. The germline V gene encodes CDR1 GITISATS and CDR2 ISYDGTV (reference sequence). After removal of 0 bases from V and 10 bases from J, the junction contained 5 bases not matched to a gene. The CDR3 nucleotides are TGTGCCTTGTGGGAGGTGCAGGATTGGTTCAAGATATTT. The encoded protein is CALWEVQDWFKIF.

CDR3 sequence: CACWIRHKSNYYKKLF. Here the CDR3 DNA reads TGTGCCTGCTGGATTAGGCACAAATCGAATTATTATAAGAAACTCTTT. The J gene is TRGJ1 or TRGJ2, the V gene TRGV11. The J gene, not given by TCRdb, was assigned here from a germline match of the nucleotide sequence. TRGV11 is flagged as an ORF with uncertain function. The CDR3 spans 16 residues. V dropped 0 bases and J dropped 0; count of bases not matched to a gene: 5.

Relative to its sample, this clone is medium-sized (0.01 to 0.1%). The rearrangement links TRGV4 to TRGJP1. The J gene comes from matching the DNA to germline here; TCRdb lacks it. The CDR3 spans 14 residues. Germline assignment: CDR1 EGSTGY and CDR2 YDSYTSSV. The V segment lost 0 bases and the J segment 3 bases; nucleotides outside the gene matches: 1. This chain's CDR3 is CATWDGATGWFKIF. The DNA of the CDR3 is TGTGCCACCTGGGATGGGGCCACTGGTTGGTTCAAGATATTT.

This clone was found a few times. The chain carries TRGV8 and TRGJ1 or TRGJ2. TCRdb leaves out the J gene; it was filled in here by matching the DNA to germline. V lost 6 bases, J lost 5 bases, and 7 bases stayed unmatched. The CDR3 totals 12 residues. Germline CDR1 reads VENAVY; CDR2 reads YDSYNSRV. The CDR3 DNA reads TGTGCCACCTGGAGCCCCAATTATAAGAAACTCTTT. It encodes CATWSPNYKKLF.

In its sample, this clone was seen a few times. The chain couples TRGV4 to TRGJ1 or TRGJ2. TCRdb is silent on the J gene; assignment here came from matching the DNA to germline. Losses at the gene ends were 4 bases for V and 3 bases for J; bases not matched to a gene: 6. Per the germline V gene, CDR1 is EGSTGY and CDR2 is YDSYTSSV. This CDR3 contains 13 residues. The CDR3 spells CATWDPPYYKKLF. The CDR3 DNA reads as TGTGCCACCTGGGACCCCCCTTATTATAAGAAACTCTTT.

The chain employs TRGV3 and TRGJ1 or TRGJ2. TCRdb offers no J gene call, so here the DNA was matched to germline to obtain one. The CDR3 spans 13 residues. Germline V gene sequence: CDR1 VTNTFY, CDR2 YDVSTARD (reference sequence). Trimming at V came to 4 bases and at J to 5 bases, leaving 8 bases not matched to a gene. CDR3 residues: CATWEGIHYKKLF. CDR3 sequence (DNA): TGTGCCACCTGGGAGGGAATTCATTATAAGAAACTCTTT.

The rearrangement uses TRGV2 and TRGJ1 or TRGJ2. Assignment of the J gene here rests on matching the DNA to germline, because TCRdb gives none. Germline-derived CDR1 and CDR2 are EGSNGY and YDSYNSKV. The V and J ends lost 0 bases and 11 bases, in that order; junction bases with no gene match: 10. This CDR3 is built from 13 residues. CDR3 in amino acids: CATWDGLFQEKLF. CDR3 coding DNA: TGTGCCACCTGGGACGGGCTTTTTCAGGAGAAACTCTTT.

Comment on this clone: Additional DNA sequences in this sample encode the identical CDR3. The CDR3: CATWDGPCYKKLF. CDR3 bases: TGTGCCACCTGGGACGGGCCTTGTTATAAGAAACTCTTT. The chain employs TRGV2 and TRGJ1 or TRGJ2. The J gene was not available in TCRdb and was assigned here by matching the DNA to germline segments. This CDR3 is 13 amino acids long. After removal of 0 bases from V and 6 bases from J, the junction contained 5 bases not matched to a gene. Germline CDR1 EGSNGY, CDR2 YDSYNSKV.

This clone was observed a few times. CDR3 sequence (DNA): TGTGCCACCTGGGATGGGCCGGCTCGGGATTATTATAAGAAACTCTTT. Amino acid sequence: CATWDGPARDYYKKLF. The rearrangement joins TRGV4 to TRGJ1 or TRGJ2. TCRdb leaves out the J gene; it was filled in here by matching the DNA to germline. The V gene end was trimmed by 0 bases and the J gene end by 2 bases; junction bases not matched to a gene: 10. The CDR3 extends over 16 amino acids. Per the germline V gene, CDR1 is EGSTGY and CDR2 is YDSYTSSV.

This clone came up a few times. The rearrangement links TRGV9 to TRGJ1 or TRGJ2. Because TCRdb records no J gene, it was assigned here through a match of the DNA to germline. This CDR3 region has 16 residues. Germline V gives CDR1 GITISATS, CDR2 ISYDGTV (reference sequence). V was clipped by 0 bases and J by 2 bases; unmatched bases: 10. CDR3: CALWEVYVKDYYKKLF. CDR3 coding DNA: TGTGCCTTGTGGGAGGTGTATGTCAAGGATTATTATAAGAAACTCTTT.

Details on this clone: The DNA is left out, because the CDR3 cannot be placed on it with certainty; the CDR3 is given as TCRdb lists it. The J gene is uncalled and the V gene is TRGV11. TRGV11 belongs to the ORF category, with a function that is uncertain. The CDR3 has 16 residues if both end residues are counted. CDR3 protein: CTTVPAGPIRGYKKLF.

This clone turned up a few times. The CDR3 here is CAAWVYYKKLF. CDR3 bases: TGTGCTGCGTGGGTGTATTATAAGAAACTCTTT. V and J are TRGV10 and TRGJ1 or TRGJ2. The J gene, absent from TCRdb, was called here by matching the DNA to germline. TRGV10 is an ORF; its function is uncertain. CDR3 length: 11 amino acids. V lost 8 bases to trimming and J lost 4 bases; unmatched junction nucleotides: 3.

V is TRGV5 and J is TRGJ1 or TRGJ2. The J gene comes from matching the DNA to germline here; TCRdb lacks it. After removal of 3 bases from V and 12 bases from J, the junction contained 8 bases not matched to a gene. Germline lookup yields CDR1 VINAFY and CDR2 YDVSNSKD. The CDR3 loop spans 11 amino acids. CDR3 coding DNA: TGTGCCACCTGGGACGGTGAGGGGAAACTCTTT. Residues: CATWDGEGKLF.

This CDR3 is CATWDTVFKKLF. In DNA, the CDR3 is TGTGCCACCTGGGATACGGTGTTTAAGAAACTCTTT. V and J are TRGV8 and TRGJ1 or TRGJ2. TCRdb offers no J gene call, so here the DNA was matched to germline to obtain one. With V trimmed by 2 bases and J by 9 bases, 7 bases remained unmatched. This CDR3 has 12 residues. Germline lookup yields CDR1 VENAVY and CDR2 YDSYNSRV.

This clone was counted between two and nine times. The V gene is TRGV8; the J gene was not called. CDR1 is VENAVY and CDR2 is YDSYNSRV in the germline V gene. The CDR3 runs to 10 residues. DNA of the CDR3: TGTGCCACCTGGGATAGGCAGGAGCTCTTT. Residues: CATWDRQELF.

This clone was seen a handful of times. The V gene is TRGV4, the J gene TRGJ1 or TRGJ2. Here the J gene came from matching the DNA to germline, since TCRdb omits it. The ends lost 1 base at V and 9 bases at J; junction bases unmatched: 3. CDR1 and CDR2 from the germline V gene are EGSTGY and YDSYTSSV. The CDR3 extends over 11 amino acids. The CDR3 sequence: CATWDGLKKLF. CDR3 nucleotides: TGTGCCACCTGGGATGGTCTTAAGAAACTCTTT.

For this clone: TCRdb lists the protein of a much larger clone for this DNA, which differs at residue 3, so this is likely a read error; the protein given here is translated from the DNA itself. The chain employs TRGV10 and TRGJ1 or TRGJ2. TCRdb records no J gene; here it was assigned by comparing the DNA to germline. TRGV10 qualifies as an ORF whose function is uncertain. This CDR3 region has 12 residues. DNA for the CDR3: TGTGCTGTGTGGGCTAAGTCGGATAAGAAACTCTTT. The encoded protein is CAVWAKSDKKLF.

This clone has more than one count but fewer than ten. With only one base between it and a far larger clone, this is likely a read error. Other DNA sequences in this specimen translate into the identical CDR3. The J segment was not called; the V segment is TRGV4. The CDR3 loop spans 13 amino acids. The germline V gene encodes CDR1 EGSTGY and CDR2 YDSYTSSV. The CDR3 DNA sequence: TGTGCCACCTGGGATGCCCTTTATTATAAGAAACTATTT. As protein: CATWDALYYKKLF.

This clone showed up just a few times. This chain joins TRGV5 and TRGJ1 or TRGJ2. The J gene is not listed in TCRdb, so it was assigned here from a DNA match to germline. Trimming removed 0 bases from V and 3 bases from J; junction bases left unmatched: 5. The V gene's germline CDR1 is VINAFY and CDR2 YDVSNSKD. This CDR3 has 14 residues. CDR3 amino acids: CATWDRKPYYKKLF. The CDR3, as DNA: TGTGCCACCTGGGACAGGAAACCTTATTATAAGAAACTCTTT.

In this sample, this clone is medium-sized. V is TRGV11 and J is TRGJP2. TCRdb does not report a J gene; here it was assigned by matching the DNA to germline references. TRGV11 is treated as an ORF (open reading frame) with a function not yet certain. After removal of 2 bases from V and 3 bases from J, the junction contained 3 bases not matched to a gene. The CDR3 consists of 15 residues. CDR3 sequence reads: CACWIRPRSDWIKTF. The DNA of the CDR3 is TGTGCCTGCTGGATTAGGCCCCGTAGTGATTGGATCAAGACGTTT.

By share of the sample, this clone is medium-sized. The V call is TRGV10, the J call TRGJP1. The J gene is not listed in TCRdb, so it was assigned here from a DNA match to germline. TRGV10 is identified as an open reading frame with a role that is uncertain. The J segment lost 9 bases and the V segment lost 8 bases, leaving 10 bases of the junction unmatched. The CDR3 is made up of 13 amino acids. CDR3 loop: CAAWGGASWFKIF. CDR3 nucleotides: TGTGCTGCGTGGGGGGGGGCTAGTTGGTTCAAGATATTT.